Each of the 25 T cell receptor beta chains below was sequenced from the same sample in a study of T cell responses to AZD1222 COVID-19 vaccine. Repertoires were generated with immunoSEQ multiplex PCR, while TCRdb's copy carries only in-frame clones and drops some. The sample consists of fewer than 100,000 clones, around 90% of them appearing once. The specimen was peripheral blood, collected 28 days after the second AZD1222 dose. All receptors derive from an adult who received the AZD1222 COVID-19 vaccine.

The chain combines TRBV2 with TRBJ2-3; TRBD2 aligns across 8 bases. The CDR3 loop spans 17 amino acids. Losses at the gene ends were 4 bases for V and 0 bases for J; bases not matched to a gene: 9. Germline CDR1 is SNHLY and CDR2 is FYNNEI. CDR3 sequence (DNA): TGTGCCAGCAGTGGACCCGGGGGCGGGGGGAGCACAGATACGCAGTATTTT. Protein: CASSGPGGGGSTDTQYF.

V is TRBV6-4 and J is TRBJ2-5, with 8 bases fitting TRBD2. The V segment lost 6 bases and the J segment 1 base; nucleotides outside the gene matches: 10. Looked up from germline, CDR1 is MRHNA and CDR2 is SNTAGT. There are 16 residues in the CDR3. CDR3 DNA: TGTGCCAGCAGCCCTACTAGCGGACTTTCCCAAGAGACCCAGTACTTC. Protein product: CASSPTSGLSQETQYF.

The chain carries TRBV7-9 and TRBJ1-2; D is uncertain. In germline, CDR1 is SEHNR, CDR2 FQNEAQ (reference sequence). V was cut by 3 bases and J by 0 bases, with 8 bases left in between. The CDR3 runs to 14 residues. DNA for the CDR3: TGTGCCAGCAGCTTGAAAGGTGCTAACTATGGCTACACCTTC. Protein sequence: CASSLKGANYGYTF.

This clone occurred once. The chain recombines TRBV7-6 with TRBJ1-4; 7 bases align to TRBD1. The junction had 3 bases not matched to a gene; V was cut back by 4 bases and J by 7 bases. CDR3 size: 13 residues. Germline loops: CDR1 SGHVS, CDR2 FNYEAQ. This CDR3 reads CASSSWTGEKLFF. CDR3 nucleotide sequence: TGTGCCAGCAGCTCCTGGACAGGTGAAAAACTGTTTTTT.

The rearrangement uses TRBV27 and TRBJ2-3, with unresolved D. The CDR3 extends over 15 amino acids. Per germline, CDR1 MNHEY and CDR2 SMNVEV (reference sequence). Deletions cut 2 bases from V and 6 bases from J, with 15 bases between. CDR3: CASSLQAEDNDTQYF. The DNA for the CDR3 is TGTGCCAGCAGTTTACAGGCAGAGGATAATGATACGCAGTATTTT.

The chain uses TRBV28 and TRBJ2-5; D is unresolved. Germline CDR1 is MDHEN and CDR2 is SYDVKM. This CDR3 has 11 residues. Trimming left V 6 bases short and J 3 bases short, with 5 bases between. For the CDR3, the DNA is TGTGCCAGCAGCCACAAAGAGACCCAGTACTTC. It yields the protein CASSHKETQYF.

V gene TRBV6-6 combines with J gene TRBJ1-2, with a possible D match to TRBD1 (6 bases). The germline V gene encodes CDR1 MNHNY and CDR2 SVGAGI (reference sequence). V lost 4 bases and J lost 6, with 15 bases in between. The CDR3 has 14 amino acids. CDR3 in DNA: TGTGCCAGCAGTTCGGTTAACGGACAGAATGGCTACACCTTC. It encodes CASSSVNGQNGYTF.

This chain uses TRBV11-1 with TRBJ1-3; D might be TRBD1 (5 bases). This CDR3 comprises 16 residues. The germline V gene has CDR1 SGHAT and CDR2 FQDESV (reference sequence). Trimming cost V 5 bases and J 1 base, with 15 bases left between them. The CDR3 here is CASSLGRQPSGNTIYF. The CDR3 region has the DNA TGTGCCAGCAGCCTGGGACGGCAGCCGTCTGGAAACACCATATATTTT. The full variable domain, rest sourced from reference TRBV11-1 and TRBJ1-3, is EAEVAQSPRYKITEKSQAVAFWCDPISGHATLYWYRQILGQGPELLVQFQDESVVDDSQLPKDRFSAERLKGVDSTLKIQPAELGDSAMYLCASSLGRQPSGNTIYFGEGSWLTVV.

This clone occurred once. The chain has TRBV18 and TRBJ2-1, with D perhaps matching TRBD1 or TRBD2 (6 bases each). Germline assignment: CDR1 KGHSH and CDR2 LQKENI. Trimming stripped 8 bases from V and 3 bases from J, with 17 bases between. This CDR3 spans 15 amino acids. CDR3 in amino acids: CASRKGGVGYNEQFF. The CDR3 DNA reads TGTGCCAGCCGAAAGGGGGGCGTTGGCTACAATGAGCAGTTCTTC. Looking up the rest from reference TRBV18 and TRBJ2-1 gives the full variable domain: NAGVMQNPRHLVRRRGQEARLRCSPMKGHSHVYWYRQLPEEGLKFMVYLQKENIIDESGMPKERFSAEFPKEGPSILRIQQVVRGDSAAYFCASRKGGVGYNEQFFGPGTRLTVL.

V is TRBV4-1 and J is TRBJ1-2; weak D call: TRBD1 (5 bases). This CDR3 contains 15 residues. The V end lost 0 bases, the J end lost 2 bases, and 10 bases lay between the germline ends. The germline V gene encodes CDR1 MGHRA and CDR2 YSYEKL. The CDR3 sequence: CASSQDSWGNYGYTF. The DNA for the CDR3 is TGCGCCAGCAGCCAAGATTCCTGGGGCAACTATGGCTACACCTTC.

The chain couples TRBV2 to TRBJ1-6; D may be TRBD1 (6 bases). Germline V gene data show CDR1 as SNHLY and CDR2 as FYNNEI. This CDR3 has 15 amino acids. V was pared by 2 bases and J by 4 bases, with 9 bases between. The CDR3 nucleotides read TGTGCCAGCAGTGAAAGGGGGATGTATAATTCACCCCTCCACTTT. It specifies CASSERGMYNSPLHF. Full variable domain (missing parts from reference TRBV2 and TRBJ1-6): EPEVTQTPSHQVTQMGQEVILRCVPISNHLYFYWYRQILGQKVEFLVSFYNNEISEKSEIFDDQFSVERPDGSNFTLKIRSTKLEDSAMYFCASSERGMYNSPLHFGNGTRLTVT.

The V and J genes are TRBV28 and TRBJ2-7, with D unresolved. The CDR3 is made up of 12 amino acids. Germline V gives CDR1 MDHEN, CDR2 SYDVKM. V was cut by 7 bases and J by 4 bases, with 11 bases left in between. The CDR3 spells CASTPSSYEQYF. The CDR3 nucleotides are TGTGCCAGCACTCCCAGCTCTTACGAGCAGTACTTC.

This chain joins TRBV5-1 and TRBJ2-1; 12 bases fit TRBD1. CDR1 and CDR2 (germline): SGHRS, YFSETQ. This CDR3 has 17 amino acids. Trimming at V came to 0 bases and at J to 5 bases, leaving 6 bases not matched to a gene. CDR3 in DNA: TGCGCCAGCAGCTTGGTCCGGGGACAGGGGGCTAACAATGAGCAGTTCTTC. As protein: CASSLVRGQGANNEQFF.

The chain joins TRBV3-1 (or the pseudogene TRBV3-2) to TRBJ2-6, with D perhaps TRBD1 (6 bases). The CDR3 covers 18 residues. V lost 6 bases to trimming and J lost 0 bases, with 18 bases between them. The germline V gene encodes CDR1 LGHDT and CDR2 YNNKEL (reference sequence). In nucleotides, the CDR3 is TGTGCCAGCAGTCGAGGACAGACTGTGTTCTCTGGGGCCAACGTCCTGACTTTC. Translated, it gives CASSRGQTVFSGANVLTF.

This clone has a single count. The chain has TRBV28 and TRBJ2-2; TRBD2 agrees at 14 bases. Trimming cost V 6 bases and J 0 bases; bases outside gene matches: 3. CDR1 is MDHEN, CDR2 SYDVKM, per germline. The CDR3 length is 17 residues. CDR3 in amino acids: CASSRTSGGPNTGELFF. As DNA, the CDR3 is TGTGCCAGCAGCCGGACTAGCGGGGGGCCGAACACCGGGGAGCTGTTTTTT.

The chain carries TRBV7-2 and TRBJ1-6; D is undetermined. Trimming cost V 1 base and J 5 bases, with 9 bases left between them. Per germline, CDR1 SGHTA and CDR2 FQGNSA. The CDR3 has 15 amino acids. CDR3 residues: CASSLVWLDNSPLHF. For the CDR3, the DNA is TGTGCCAGCAGCTTAGTTTGGCTTGATAATTCACCCCTCCACTTT.

In DNA, the CDR3 is TGTGCCAGCAGCCAAGTGGGACAGCTCTATGGCTACACCTTC. Protein: CASSQVGQLYGYTF. The rearrangement uses TRBV3-1 (or the pseudogene TRBV3-2) and TRBJ1-2; 7 bases match TRBD1. The CDR3 spans 14 residues. Germline lookup yields CDR1 LGHDT and CDR2 YNNKEL (reference sequence). Germline trimming cut 1 base from V and 4 bases from J; bases unmatched to any gene: 3.

The CDR3 DNA follows: TGCGCCAGCGGAGAGACAGGATCTAACTATGGCTACACCTTC. It yields the protein CASGETGSNYGYTF. The chain employs TRBV4-3 and TRBJ1-2, with TRBD1 as a possible D gene (6 bases). CDR1 is LGHNA and CDR2 is YSLEER in the germline V gene. V lost 8 bases to trimming and J lost 0 bases, with 13 bases between them. The CDR3 is 14 residues long.

This clone has only one observation. The chain joins TRBV24-1 to TRBJ2-7, with D unresolved. The V end lost 5 bases, the J end lost 3 bases, and 7 bases lay between the germline ends. Germline V lookup: CDR1 KGHDR, CDR2 SFDVKD. The CDR3 covers 12 residues. Written as DNA, the CDR3 is TGTGCCACCAGTGCTCTGGGCTACGAGCAGTACTTC. This sequence encodes CATSALGYEQYF.

The chain uses TRBV18 and TRBJ2-7; D may be TRBD2 (7 bases). Trimming shortened V by 4 bases and J by 5 bases, and 15 bases separated the two germline ends. Per the germline V gene, CDR1 is KGHSH and CDR2 is LQKENI. The CDR3 runs 14 residues. CDR3: CASSRLRGGDEQYF. In DNA, the CDR3 is TGTGCCAGCTCACGCCTGAGGGGGGGGGACGAGCAGTACTTC.

CDR3 region: CASSFGRGYEQYF. Here the CDR3 DNA reads TGCGCCAGCAGCTTCGGTAGGGGCTACGAGCAGTACTTC. The V and J genes are TRBV5-1 and TRBJ2-7; a weak D match, TRBD1 (5 bases). Trimming took 2 bases from V and 3 from J, leaving 9 bases between them. The CDR3 totals 13 residues. Per the germline V gene, CDR1 is SGHRS and CDR2 is YFSETQ.

The chain carries TRBV9 and TRBJ2-3; D is unclear. The germline V gene encodes CDR1 SGDLS and CDR2 YYNGEE. The CDR3 runs to 14 residues. Trimming left V 2 bases short and J 0 bases short, with 7 bases between. The CDR3 is CASSVRPSTDTQYF. The CDR3 nucleotides are TGTGCCAGCAGCGTGAGGCCAAGCACAGATACGCAGTATTTT. The variable domain in full, completed from reference TRBV9 and TRBJ2-3, reads DSGVTQTPKHLITATGQRVTLRCSPRSGDLSVYWYQQSLDQGLQFLIQYYNGEERAKGNILERFSAQQFPDLHSELNLSSLELGDSALYFCASSVRPSTDTQYFGPGTRLTVL.

The rearrangement joins TRBV6-2 or TRBV6-3 to TRBJ1-2, with TRBD1 as a possible D gene (5 bases). Germline V gene lookup returns CDR1 MNHEY and CDR2 SVGEGT. The CDR3 extends over 15 amino acids. The V and J ends lost 6 bases and 4 bases respectively, with 18 bases between them. The CDR3, as DNA: TGTGCCAGCAGCCTCGGTGACAGTGCCCTCTATGGCTACACCTTC. Protein product: CASSLGDSALYGYTF.

The chain has TRBV6-4 and TRBJ1-2; possible D gene TRBD1, 5 bases. V lost 6 bases and J 1 base, leaving 15 bases between the germline ends. The CDR3 extends over 15 amino acids. Germline V gene data show CDR1 as MRHNA and CDR2 as SNTAGT. CDR3 sequence: CASRPTSGDNYGYTF. In DNA, the CDR3 is TGTGCCAGCAGACCCACCTCGGGGGATAACTATGGCTACACCTTC.

This clone was seen a single time. This chain uses TRBV21-1 with TRBJ1-1. TRBV21-1 is tagged as a pseudogene. The CDR3 is 17 residues long. The CDR3 coding sequence is TGTGCCAGCAGACTTACGATAGCTAATACAATTCGCACTGAAGCTTTCTTT. Its translation is CASRLTIANTIRTEAFF.